This TCR beta chain comes out of a study of blood T cell repertoires in COVID-19. On the study more broadly: The samples span acute and convalescent COVID-19 from the United States, Italy and Spain. T cells, B-cell-depleted T cells, or PBMCs supplied cDNA or gDNA.

Per the original data handling: Researchers report that nucleated cell counts were estimated from reference gene primer amplification. Only in-frame clones appear in the TCRdb table, and some are missing; sequencing was by immunoSEQ multiplex PCR. That table gives V, J and clone size, and the DNA gave D and trimming. The sample lists about 18,000 clones; 70% to 90% were seen once. Germline V lookup: CDR1 SGHNT, CDR2 YYREEE (reference sequence). V lost 0 bases, J lost 4 bases, and 12 bases stayed unmatched. There are 18 residues in the CDR3. The chain uses TRBV5-4 and TRBJ2-3; 9 bases match TRBD2. The receptor was isolated from a human donor in a cohort sampled during active COVID-19. Sequences were obtained from peripheral blood. CDR3 protein: CASSLASARGGNSDTQYF. CDR3 nucleotides: TGTGCCAGCAGCTTGGCCAGCGCGCGGGGGGGAAATTCAGATACGCAGTATTTT.